The rows below give T cell receptor beta chains drawn from one sample of a study of blood T cell repertoires in COVID-19. Measured with immunoSEQ multiplex PCR; TCRdb has only the in-frame clones, and not every one. The sample carries roughly 350,000 clones, around 87% recorded once. Specimen: peripheral blood. The receptors were gathered from a woman aged 25 to 45 with COVID-19, enrolled during active disease. Each CDR3 is given with its conserved first and last residue. The D gene is left open where the match is weak. Expanded clones are given a class, and other clones once, few, many or no size at all.

v_call,d_call,clone_size,cdr3_aa
TRBV7-8,.,.,CASSLGSAMNTEAFF
TRBV7-2,TRBD1,.,CASSMRDSPYGYTF
TRBV21-1,.,.,CASRSPQTGGGSSVLADTQYF
TRBV19,.,.,CASTRPGDETQYF
TRBV25-1,TRBD1,few,CASSEWGTGGDGYTF
TRBV10-3,TRBD1,.,CAISPRQGENTGELFF
TRBV27,.,once,CASSFKGAFPDTQYF
TRBV6-5,.,.,CASRRAGVTTGELFF
TRBV5-1,.,.,CASSLVVGSGTEAFF
TRBV7-8,TRBD1,.,CASSLVGTGGEQYF
TRBV4-1,TRBD1,.,CASSPTGAGTEAFF
TRBV29-1,TRBD1,.,CSVGTGTDTQYF
TRBV24-1,TRBD1,.,CATSDPSGTVNNEQFF
TRBV11-2,.,.,CASSLSGVYEQYF
TRBV24-1,.,once,CATSDLGEPSSYNSPLHF
TRBV19,.,once,CASSIVPGRTGELFF
TRBV7-9,.,few,CASSSDRNTEAFF
TRBV7-6,.,.,CASNPERTNTGELFF
TRBV5-1,.,once,CASSQLLGNTGELFF
TRBV19,.,.,CASSITGSNQPQHF
TRBV2,.,once,CASSTKQTQYF
TRBV28,.,.,CASSLFQAPHNEQFF
TRBV2,TRBD1,few,CASKYRGETGELFF
TRBV24-1,TRBD2,once,CATSDLGTSGRGSIHEQFF
TRBV5-1,TRBD2,.,CASSHLAGEETQYF
TRBV10-2,.,once,CASRPGNSPLHF
TRBV19,TRBD1,.,CASSSRGRNTEAFF
TRBV25-1,TRBD1,.,CASSGTGFNEKLFF
TRBV11-3,TRBD1,.,CASSSGQGAIDTQYF
TRBV18,TRBD2,.,CASSTVLAASTDTQYF
TRBV6-6,.,.,CASSRTVNNSPLHF
TRBV10-1,.,.,CASSPFRYTEAFF
TRBV28,.,.,CASRLQGSNQPQHF
TRBV4-1,TRBD2,.,CASSQDPGRAYEQYF
TRBV9,TRBD2,.,CASSASGGTYNEQFF
TRBV20-1,TRBD2,.,CSASPPTSGNYEQYF
TRBV23-1,TRBD2,once,CASSRAAGYEQYF
TRBV10-3,TRBD2,.,CAISGTSGTDTQYF
TRBV28,TRBD1,once,CASSLLPGQGAAEQFF
TRBV5-8,.,.,CASSFPFKGSTEAFF
TRBV28,.,.,CATTITSKFTDTQYF
TRBV6-1,TRBD2,.,CASSEVRWGGVNTGELFF
TRBV9,TRBD1,.,CASSARQGVSGNTIYF
TRBV11-3,.,.,CASSLGPVAGSNTDTQYF
TRBV5-5,TRBD1,.,CASRYGQGSGNTIYF
TRBV21-1,.,.,CASSSSCGSDTQYF
TRBV2,.,.,CASSQFSLAQSYNEQFF
TRBV28,.,.,CASSLFAGAYEQYF
TRBV27,TRBD1,.,CASSLSHVGQRNF
TRBV5-1,TRBD1,.,CASGDTGGSYNEQFF
TRBV2,.,.,CASSPSDSQNNEQFF
TRBV5-6,TRBD1,.,CASSLGTGGNQPQHF
TRBV2,.,.,CASSNYETQYF
TRBV27,TRBD1,.,CASSLLGTGGGEQFF
TRBV5-1,TRBD2,.,CASSLAPETSGYNEQFF
TRBV30,TRBD1,.,CAWNVQGAGNPQYF
TRBV9,.,.,CASSVAEVSYNEQFF
TRBV5-1,.,.,CASSSHGSSNEQFF
TRBV5-1,TRBD1,.,CASSQTGAGEKLFF
TRBV14,TRBD1,.,CASSQETGRDTQYF